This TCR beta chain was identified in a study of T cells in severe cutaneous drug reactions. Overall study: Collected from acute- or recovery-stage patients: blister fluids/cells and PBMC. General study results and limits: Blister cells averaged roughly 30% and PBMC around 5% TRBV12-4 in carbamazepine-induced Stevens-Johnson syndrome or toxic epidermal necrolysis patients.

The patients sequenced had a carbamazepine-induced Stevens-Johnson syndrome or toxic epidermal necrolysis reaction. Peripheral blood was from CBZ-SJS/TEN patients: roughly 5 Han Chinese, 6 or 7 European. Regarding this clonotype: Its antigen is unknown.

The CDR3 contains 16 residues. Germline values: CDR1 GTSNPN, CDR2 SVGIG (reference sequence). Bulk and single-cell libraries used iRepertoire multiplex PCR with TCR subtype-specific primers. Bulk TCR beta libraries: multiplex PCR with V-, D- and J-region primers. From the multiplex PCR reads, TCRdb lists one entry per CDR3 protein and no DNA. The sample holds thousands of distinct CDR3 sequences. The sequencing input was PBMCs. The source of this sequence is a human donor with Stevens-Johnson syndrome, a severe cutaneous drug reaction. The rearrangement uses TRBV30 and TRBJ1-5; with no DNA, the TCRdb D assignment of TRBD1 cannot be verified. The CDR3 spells CAWSLQGEYGNQPQHF.